This entry lists 23 T cell receptor beta chains sequenced from one sample in a study of blood T cell repertoires in COVID-19. The data were produced by immunoSEQ multiplex PCR, yet TCRdb's version contains in-frame clones alone and is incomplete. The table has about 400,000 clones, approximately 88% seen once. Source material: PBMCs or T cells enriched from blood (not recorded which). All receptors derive from a woman aged 40 to 50 with acute COVID-19.

J is TRBJ2-7 and V is TRBV3-1 (or the pseudogene TRBV3-2), with 11 bases aligning to TRBD2. The V gene end was trimmed by 4 bases and the J gene end by 4 bases; junction bases not matched to a gene: 9. Germline assignment: CDR1 LGHDT and CDR2 YNNKEL (reference sequence). This CDR3 comprises 16 residues. The CDR3 DNA is TGTGCCAGCAGCCCCAGGCTACTAGCGGGGGATTACGAGCAGTACTTC. It translates to CASSPRLLAGDYEQYF.

Worth noting for this clone: This specimen includes other DNA sequences encoding the same CDR3. The gene calls are TRBV19 and TRBJ1-4; the D gene is possibly TRBD1 (5 bases). Germline CDR1 is LNHDA and CDR2 is SQIVND (reference sequence). This CDR3 is 15 amino acids long. Trimming took 1 base from V and 4 from J, leaving 10 bases between them. CDR3 sequence: CASSIGGRDNEKLFF. The CDR3 DNA follows: TGTGCCAGTAGTATAGGGGGCAGGGATAATGAAAAACTGTTTTTT. The whole variable domain, remainder taken from reference TRBV19 and TRBJ1-4, is DGGITQSPKYLFRKEGQNVTLSCEQNLNHDAMYWYRQDPGQGLRLIYYSQIVNDFQKGDIAEGYSVSREKKESFPLTVTSAQKNPTAFYLCASSIGGRDNEKLFFGSGTQLSVL.

J is TRBJ1-4 and V is TRBV7-2; D might be TRBD1 (5 bases). V shed 1 base and J shed 4 bases, with 13 bases lying between them. The germline CDR1 and CDR2 sequences are SGHTA and FQGNSA. CDR3 length: 16 amino acids. The CDR3 DNA is TGTGCCAGCAGCTTAGTACAGGCAGGCCGTAATGAAAAACTGTTTTTT. Its protein product is CASSLVQAGRNEKLFF.

The chain combines TRBV6-5 with TRBJ2-1; the match to TRBD1 covers 10 bases. The CDR3 runs to 15 residues. V dropped 6 bases and J dropped 7; count of bases not matched to a gene: 9. Germline CDR1 is MNHEY and CDR2 is SVGAGI. The CDR3: CASSVGTGVSNEQFF. CDR3 DNA sequence: TGTGCCAGCAGCGTCGGGACAGGGGTCTCTAATGAGCAGTTCTTC.

J is TRBJ2-3 and V is TRBV9; 8 nucleotides align to TRBD2. The length of the CDR3 is 14 residues. Trimming took 4 bases from V and 2 from J; bases not matched to a gene: 3. From germline, CDR1 is SGDLS and CDR2 YYNGEE. DNA of the CDR3: TGTGCCAGCAGCATAGCGGGGTCCACAGATACGCAGTATTTT. This encodes CASSIAGSTDTQYF.

V is TRBV5-8 and J is TRBJ2-2; the D is unclear. CDR3 length: 11 amino acids. V was trimmed by 0 bases and J by 9 bases, leaving 3 bases between them. Germline lookup yields CDR1 SGHTS and CDR2 YDEGEE. CDR3 in amino acids: CASSLARELFF. CDR3 nucleotide sequence: TGTGCCAGCAGCTTGGCTAGGGAGCTGTTTTTT.

The chain has TRBV5-1 and TRBJ1-1, with D possibly TRBD1 on 6 matching bases. The CDR3 is 13 residues long. Germline loops: CDR1 SGHRS, CDR2 YFSETQ. Trimming removed 2 bases at V and 5 bases at J, with 10 bases between. The CDR3 here is CASSFNRETEAFF. CDR3 DNA sequence: TGCGCCAGCAGCTTTAACAGGGAAACTGAAGCTTTCTTT.

The chain has TRBV5-4 and TRBJ2-7, with a weak D call TRBD2 (7 bases). Germline-derived CDR1 and CDR2 are SGHNT and YYREEE (reference sequence). CDR3 length: 14 amino acids. The V and J ends lost 4 bases and 2 bases respectively, with 13 bases between them. The CDR3 DNA reads TGTGCCAGCAGCGGGGGGGGCCGTACCTACGAGCAGTACTTC. It translates to CASSGGGRTYEQYF. The full variable domain, completed using reference TRBV5-4 and TRBJ2-7, is ETGVTQSPTHLIKTRGQQVTLRCSSQSGHNTVSWYQQALGQGPQFIFQYYREEENGRGNFPPRFSGLQFPNYSSELNVNALELDDSALYLCASSGGGRTYEQYFGPGTRLTVT.

The chain recombines TRBV24-1 with TRBJ2-5; maybe TRBD1 (6 bases). V was trimmed by 3 bases and J by 5 bases, leaving 6 bases between them. The length of the CDR3 is 12 residues. Germline loops: CDR1 KGHDR, CDR2 SFDVKD. The DNA for the CDR3 is TGTGCCACCAGTGATCAGGGGGAGACCCAGTACTTC. Translated: CATSDQGETQYF.

V usage is TRBV14 and J usage is TRBJ1-1; D remains unclear. CDR3 size: 13 residues. Trimming stripped 7 bases from V and 0 bases from J, with 9 bases between. Germline lookup yields CDR1 SGHDN and CDR2 FVKESK. The DNA for the CDR3 is TGTGCCAGCAAGGCACAGCTGAACACTGAAGCTTTCTTT. Translating gives CASKAQLNTEAFF.

The rearrangement uses TRBV23-1 and TRBJ2-7, with 7 bases matching TRBD1. TRBV23-1 is an ORF; its function is uncertain. This CDR3 is built from 14 residues. Trimming at V came to 8 bases and at J to 0 bases, leaving 7 bases not matched to a gene. The CDR3 DNA reads TGCGCCAGCGCACCGGGACAGAACTCCTACGAGCAGTACTTC. Translation gives CASAPGQNSYEQYF.

The gene calls are TRBV19 and TRBJ2-1, with D possibly TRBD2 on 5 matching bases. The CDR3 length is 15 residues. Germline CDR1 reads LNHDA; CDR2 reads SQIVND (reference sequence). V was shortened by 5 bases and J by 5 bases, with 16 bases between the two germline ends. The CDR3, as DNA: TGTGCCAGTAGTGTCGTGGTTTGGGGAGACAATGAGCAGTTCTTC. This sequence encodes CASSVVVWGDNEQFF.

The chain is built from TRBV19 and TRBJ1-1, with 9 bases fitting TRBD1. This CDR3 is 14 amino acids long. Germline V gives CDR1 LNHDA, CDR2 SQIVND (reference sequence). V lost 6 bases and J lost 4; bases outside the gene matches: 6. CDR3 loop: CASSDTGGGTEAFF. The CDR3 DNA is TGTGCCAGTAGCGACACAGGGGGCGGCACTGAAGCTTTCTTT.

This clone has just a few counts. The chain is built from TRBV5-1 and TRBJ1-1, with a tentative D call TRBD1 (5 bases). CDR1 SGHRS and CDR2 YFSETQ come from the germline V gene. Trimming took 2 bases from V and 2 from J, leaving 10 bases between them. This CDR3 has 14 residues. The CDR3: CASSFSTANTEAFF. Written as DNA, the CDR3 is TGCGCCAGCAGCTTCTCGACAGCAAACACTGAAGCTTTCTTT.

This clone was counted between two and nine times. The DNA for the CDR3 is TGTGCCAGCAGCGGAAGCCAGATCCTGGGGGCCGGCGTCTATGGCTACACCTTC. Its translation is CASSGSQILGAGVYGYTF. The chain joins TRBV9 to TRBJ1-2, with D perhaps matching TRBD1 (6 bases). The CDR3 consists of 18 residues. With 3 bases removed from V and 4 bases from J, the gap between germline ends came to 25 bases. The V gene's germline CDR1 is SGDLS and CDR2 YYNGEE.

V and J are TRBV5-4 and TRBJ2-3, with 8 bases aligning to TRBD1. The germline V gene has CDR1 SGHNT and CDR2 YYREEE (reference sequence). V lost 4 bases and J lost 5; bases outside the gene matches: 9. This CDR3 comprises 15 residues. The CDR3 region is CASSGGTGGGDTQYF. The DNA of the CDR3 is TGTGCCAGCAGCGGGGGGACAGGAGGCGGAGATACGCAGTATTTT.

The genes are TRBV5-5 and TRBJ1-6, with TRBD1 matching 7 bases. Germline-derived CDR1 and CDR2 are SGHKS and YYEKEE (reference sequence). Germline trimming cut 2 bases from V and 11 bases from J; bases unmatched to any gene: 4. CDR3 size: 13 residues. CDR3 coding DNA: TGTGCCAGCAGCTTTTGGGACAGTACACCCCTCCACTTT. Residues: CASSFWDSTPLHF.

This rearrangement joins TRBV18 to TRBJ1-3; 7 bases line up with TRBD1. Germline values: CDR1 KGHSH, CDR2 LQKENI. With 3 bases clipped from V and 0 bases from J, the junction kept 8 bases outside the gene matches. This CDR3 region has 17 residues. CDR3 region: CASSPQAGGHSGNTIYF. CDR3 coding DNA: TGTGCCAGCTCACCCCAGGCAGGGGGGCACTCTGGAAACACCATATATTTT.

This sequence joins TRBV3-1 (or the pseudogene TRBV3-2) and TRBJ1-6, with D possibly matching TRBD1 (5 bases). CDR1 is LGHDT and CDR2 is YNNKEL in the germline V gene (reference sequence). Trimming removed 0 bases from V and 9 bases from J, with 12 bases in between. This CDR3 has 15 residues. Here the CDR3 DNA reads TGTGCCAGCAGCCAAGACTCGGGGGGAGGTTCACCCCTCCACTTT. It translates to CASSQDSGGGSPLHF.

The CDR3 is CASGLIGDQPQHF. The CDR3 DNA sequence: TGTGCTAGTGGTTTGATCGGTGATCAGCCCCAGCATTTT. This chain connects TRBV12-5 to TRBJ1-5; D remains ambiguous. CDR3 length: 13 residues. Germline loops: CDR1 LGHNT, CDR2 FRNRAP. Trimming took 2 bases from V and 5 from J, leaving 7 bases between them. Looking up the rest from reference TRBV12-5 and TRBJ1-5 gives the full variable domain: DARVTQTPRHKVTEMGQEVTMRCQPILGHNTVFWYRQTMMQGLELLAYFRNRAPLDDSGMPKDRFSAEMPDATLATLKIQPSEPRDSAVYFCASGLIGDQPQHFGDGTRLSIL.

The J gene is TRBJ1-5, the V gene TRBV10-3, with D uncertain. V dropped 3 bases and J dropped 5 bases, with 11 bases sitting between them. CDR3 size: 14 residues. Looked up from germline, CDR1 is ENHRY and CDR2 is SYGVKD. CDR3 DNA sequence: TGTGCCATCAGTGATAGTAGCAATGATCAGCCCCAGCATTTT. Translated: CAISDSSNDQPQHF.

About this clone: Sequence at one end of the junction differs from germline and may be a read error. This rearrangement joins TRBV7-2 to TRBJ2-3; TRBD2 agrees at 9 bases. There are 15 residues in the CDR3. The V gene's germline CDR1 is SGHTA and CDR2 FQGNSA. The CDR3 DNA reads TGTGCCAGCAGCCTAGCGGGGCTCAGCACAGATACGCAGTATTTT. This translates into CASSLAGLSTDTQYF. The whole variable domain, remainder taken from reference TRBV7-2 and TRBJ2-3, is GAGVSQSPSNKVTEKGKDVELRCDPISGHTALYWYRQSLGQGLEFLIYFQGNSAPDKSGLPSDRFSAERTGGSVSTLTIQRTQQEDSAVYLCASSLAGLSTDTQYFGPGTRLTVL.

The chain couples TRBV30 to TRBJ2-7; 7 bases map to TRBD1. Germline V gene data show CDR1 as GTSNPN and CDR2 as SVGIG (reference sequence). Trimming at V came to 4 bases and at J to 4 bases, leaving 7 bases not matched to a gene. CDR3 length: 13 residues. DNA of the CDR3: TGTGCCTGGAATAAGGGGGCCGTATACGAGCAGTACTTC. Protein: CAWNKGAVYEQYF.